The 28 T cell receptor beta chains presented below share a single source sample, sequenced in a study of T-cell memory formation after mild COVID-19. TCRdb ran MiXCR on the 5' RACE reads and lists one entry per CDR3 protein. The data contain 250,000 to 400,000 distinct CDR3 sequences, roughly 13% of them singletons. Input material: PBMCs or a T cell subset sorted from them (not recorded which). These TCRs come from a man aged 18 to 29 who had mild COVID-19 (a few samples of this study predate the infection). Cell type and time point are not known.

This clonotype has only a few counts. The gene calls are TRBV9 and TRBJ1-2; 7 nucleotides agree with TRBD1. J lost 0 bases, V lost 4 bases, and 6 bases had no gene match. The germline V gene encodes CDR1 SGDLS and CDR2 YYNGEE. CDR3 length: 15 residues. CDR3 sequence: CASSLGDSPNYGYTF. DNA for the CDR3: TGTGCCAGCAGCTTGGGGGACAGCCCTAACTATGGCTACACCTTC.

Many counts were recorded for this clonotype. This chain links TRBV24-1 with TRBJ2-3; D unclear. The germline V gene encodes CDR1 KGHDR and CDR2 SFDVKD. With 3 bases removed from V and 2 bases from J, the gap between germline ends came to 5 bases. CDR3 length equals 13 residues. In nucleotides, the CDR3 is TGTGCCACCAGTGATCCCTACACAGATACGCAGTATTTT. Protein sequence: CATSDPYTDTQYF.

This clonotype was found a few times. The J gene is TRBJ2-1, the V gene TRBV5-1; 10 bases agree with TRBD2. CDR1 is SGHRS, CDR2 YFSETQ, per germline. Germline trimming cut 3 bases from V and 2 bases from J; bases unmatched to any gene: 5. The CDR3 runs to 16 residues. CDR3 in DNA: TGCGCCAGCAGCTCGGTAGCGGGGGGAACCTACAATGAGCAGTTCTTC. Protein sequence: CASSSVAGGTYNEQFF.

Comments on this clonotype: A clone one base away is much larger, so this may be a read error. The final CDR3 position lacks the conserved phenylalanine or tryptophan, pointing to a likely read error. V usage is TRBV7-2 and J usage is TRBJ1-1, with D maybe TRBD1 (5 bases). The CDR3 spans 13 residues. Germline V gene data show CDR1 as SGHTA and CDR2 as FQGNSA. V was shortened by 4 bases and J by 1 base, with 7 bases between the two germline ends. CDR3 amino acids: CASSSDRNTEAFS. The CDR3 region has the DNA TGTGCCAGCAGCTCCGACAGGAACACTGAAGCTTTCTCT.

The rearrangement links TRBV7-9 to TRBJ2-2; the D gene could be TRBD1 or TRBD2 (6 bases each). This CDR3 is built from 15 residues. Germline V gives CDR1 SEHNR, CDR2 FQNEAQ (reference sequence). Trimming stripped 0 bases from V and 5 bases from J, with 10 bases between. This CDR3 reads CASSLAGGRTGELFF. The CDR3 region has the DNA TGTGCCAGCAGCTTAGCGGGGGGCCGGACCGGGGAGCTGTTTTTT.

The V call is TRBV5-1, the J call TRBJ2-3; D is unresolved. The CDR3 is made up of 15 amino acids. V lost 2 bases to trimming and J lost 4 bases, with 14 bases between them. From germline, CDR1 is SGHRS and CDR2 YFSETQ. CDR3 sequence: CASSFESLSADTQYF. The CDR3 DNA is TGCGCCAGCAGCTTCGAGTCACTCAGCGCAGATACGCAGTATTTT.

This clonotype appeared a few times. The chain combines TRBV6-5 with TRBJ1-2, with D maybe TRBD1 (5 bases). The V and J ends lost 5 bases and 4 bases respectively, with 14 bases between them. Germline values: CDR1 MNHEY, CDR2 SVGAGI. The CDR3 totals 14 residues. The DNA for the CDR3 is TGTGCCAGCAGTCCTTCGACAGAGATCTATGGCTACACCTTC. Protein sequence: CASSPSTEIYGYTF.

J is TRBJ2-2 and V is TRBV4-2, with 11 bases lining up with TRBD1. With V trimmed by 1 base and J by 5 bases, 0 bases remained unmatched. Per germline, CDR1 LGHNA and CDR2 YNFKEQ. CDR3 length: 15 residues. This chain's CDR3 is CASSQGDRGTGELFF. The CDR3 DNA reads as TGTGCCAGCAGCCAAGGGGACAGGGGGACCGGGGAGCTGTTTTTT.

The rearrangement uses TRBV12-3 or TRBV12-4 and TRBJ2-4; no definite D call. The CDR3 is 12 amino acids. Trimming left V 5 bases short and J 4 bases short, with 6 bases between. The CDR3: CASSLRKNIQYF. CDR3 coding DNA: TGTGCCAGCAGTCTGAGAAAAAACATTCAGTACTTC.

This clonotype was counted a few times. The chain uses TRBV7-9 and TRBJ2-1, with 7 bases identical to TRBD1. Germline V gives CDR1 SEHNR, CDR2 FQNEAQ (reference sequence). J gave up 4 bases and V 4 bases, and 10 bases lay outside the gene matches. The CDR3 is made up of 16 amino acids. CDR3 in amino acids: CASSSPGTAGYNEQFF. In nucleotides, the CDR3 is TGTGCCAGCAGCTCCCCAGGGACAGCCGGTTACAATGAGCAGTTCTTC.

This clonotype has a handful of counts. The rearrangement links TRBV18 to TRBJ1-1, with unresolved D. The length of the CDR3 is 17 residues. Between the trimmed V and J ends, which lost 1 base and 0 bases, there was a span of 15 bases. Germline V lookup: CDR1 KGHSH, CDR2 LQKENI. In nucleotides, the CDR3 is TGTGCCAGCTCACCACGCCAGGTTGGGAACATGAACACTGAAGCTTTCTTT. Amino acids: CASSPRQVGNMNTEAFF.

This clonotype occurred a few times. The rearrangement joins TRBV5-6 to TRBJ2-7, with no clear D. Germline values: CDR1 SGHDT, CDR2 YYEEEE. The CDR3 has 16 residues. Trimming took 0 bases from V and 0 from J, leaving 13 bases between them. The CDR3 region has the DNA TGTGCCAGCAGCTTGGATCGAGCGCTGACCTCCTACGAGCAGTACGTC. This encodes CASSLDRALTSYEQYV.

This chain uses TRBV12-5 with TRBJ1-2; D not resolved. This CDR3 is 13 amino acids long. Deletions cut 7 bases from V and 2 bases from J, with 11 bases between. CDR1 is LGHNT, CDR2 FRNRAP, per germline. The chain's CDR3 is CASALRGNYGYTF. CDR3 DNA: TGTGCTAGTGCCCTCCGCGGCAACTATGGCTACACCTTC.

This chain uses TRBV28 with TRBJ2-2, with D uncertain. This CDR3 has 15 residues. The germline V gene has CDR1 MDHEN and CDR2 SYDVKM. The V and J ends lost 6 bases and 0 bases respectively, with 11 bases between them. The CDR3 loop reads CASSPAATNTGELFF. CDR3 sequence (DNA): TGTGCCAGCAGCCCCGCGGCCACGAACACCGGGGAGCTGTTTTTT.

The chain recombines TRBV7-7 with TRBJ2-2; 8 nucleotides align to TRBD1. Germline values: CDR1 SSHAT, CDR2 FNYEAQ (reference sequence). CDR3 length: 17 amino acids. V lost 2 bases and J lost 5; bases outside the gene matches: 10. Written as DNA, the CDR3 is TGTGCCAGCAGCTTATACCCTAAAACAGGGGGGACCGGGGAGCTGTTTTTT. Residues: CASSLYPKTGGTGELFF.

This sequence joins TRBV20-1 and TRBJ2-5; 9 bases fit TRBD2. The V and J ends lost 6 bases and 5 bases, in that order; junction bases with no gene match: 13. This CDR3 is 15 amino acids long. Germline CDR1 DFQATT, CDR2 SNEGSKA (reference sequence). The chain's CDR3 is CSAHNPAGGGETQYF. The CDR3 nucleotides read TGCAGTGCACACAATCCAGCGGGGGGCGGTGAGACCCAGTACTTC.

The J gene is TRBJ2-5, the V gene TRBV11-2, with 8 bases matching TRBD2. Germline CDR1 is SGHAT and CDR2 is FQNNGV. The CDR3 is 11 amino acids. With 5 bases clipped from V and 10 bases from J, the junction kept 3 bases outside the gene matches. The CDR3 DNA reads TGTGCCAGCAGCCTCGGGGGGGACCAGTACTTC. It codes for CASSLGGDQYF. The whole variable domain, remainder taken from reference TRBV11-2 and TRBJ2-5, is EAGVAQSPRYKIIEKRQSVAFWCNPISGHATLYWYQQILGQGPKLLIQFQNNGVVDDSQLPKDRFSAERLKGVDSTLKIQPAKLEDSAVYLCASSLGGDQYFGPGTRLLVL.

This clonotype was counted only a few times. This chain connects TRBV4-1 to TRBJ1-2; no clear D. The length of the CDR3 is 15 residues. V lost 4 bases to trimming and J lost 1 base, with 13 bases between them. Germline values: CDR1 MGHRA, CDR2 YSYEKL. This CDR3 reads CASSLLGVGNYGYTF. The CDR3 region has the DNA TGCGCCAGCAGCCTCCTCGGGGTTGGTAACTATGGCTACACCTTC.

This clonotype was picked up a small number of times. For the CDR3, the DNA is TGTGCCAGCACCCGGGACAGGGCGAACACTGAAGCTTTCTTT. This gives the protein CASTRDRANTEAFF. This chain connects TRBV9 to TRBJ1-1; 9 bases are a match to TRBD1. The V gene end was trimmed by 6 bases and the J gene end by 1 base; junction bases not matched to a gene: 4. Germline CDR1 SGDLS, CDR2 YYNGEE. The CDR3 runs 14 residues.

This clonotype was counted between two and nine times. This chain uses TRBV7-3 with TRBJ2-3, with TRBD1 identical over 8 bases. CDR3 length: 14 amino acids. Trimming at V came to 5 bases and at J to 4 bases, leaving 5 bases not matched to a gene. Germline V gene sequence: CDR1 SGHTA, CDR2 FQGTGA. As DNA, the CDR3 is TGTGCCAGCAGCCTGACAGGGGCCCCAGATACGCAGTATTTT. It is translated as CASSLTGAPDTQYF.

This rearrangement joins TRBV11-2 to TRBJ1-1; no clear D gene. The CDR3 contains 15 residues. The V gene lost 4 bases and the J gene lost 4 bases, with 16 bases spanning the gap. The germline V gene has CDR1 SGHAT and CDR2 FQNNGV. As DNA, the CDR3 is TGTGCCAGCAGCTCCCCCCGATACAGTCGCACTGAAGCTTTCTTT. It codes for CASSSPRYSRTEAFF. The full variable domain, completed using reference TRBV11-2 and TRBJ1-1, is EAGVAQSPRYKIIEKRQSVAFWCNPISGHATLYWYQQILGQGPKLLIQFQNNGVVDDSQLPKDRFSAERLKGVDSTLKIQPAKLEDSAVYLCASSSPRYSRTEAFFGQGTRLTVV.

The genes are TRBV20-1 and TRBJ2-7; TRBD1 agrees at 8 bases. V lost 3 bases and J lost 2; bases outside the gene matches: 3. This CDR3 is built from 13 residues. Germline CDR1 is DFQATT and CDR2 is SNEGSKA (reference sequence). CDR3 residues: CSASDRGPYEQYF. Here the CDR3 DNA reads TGCAGTGCTAGCGACAGGGGCCCCTACGAGCAGTACTTC.

This CDR3 is CASSLTTTDTQYF. The CDR3 region has the DNA TGTGCCAGCAGCTTAACGACAACAGATACGCAGTATTTT. This sequence joins TRBV7-3 and TRBJ2-3, with D unclear. Looked up from germline, CDR1 is SGHTA and CDR2 is FQGTGA. The length of the CDR3 is 13 residues. The V end was cut by 0 bases, the J end by 3 bases, with 4 bases between.

This clonotype was detected many times. The CDR3 loop is CASTFDSSTDTQYF. The CDR3 bases are TGTGCCAGCACCTTCGACAGTTCCACAGATACGCAGTATTTT. The rearrangement uses TRBV7-2 and TRBJ2-3, with D possibly being TRBD1 (5 bases). Germline CDR1 is SGHTA and CDR2 is FQGNSA. CDR3 size: 14 residues. V lost 7 bases and J lost 2, with 13 bases in between. The entire variable domain, with the rest obtained from reference TRBV7-2 and TRBJ2-3, is as follows: GAGVSQSPSNKVTEKGKDVELRCDPISGHTALYWYRQSLGQGLEFLIYFQGNSAPDKSGLPSDRFSAERTGGSVSTLTIQRTQQEDSAVYLCASTFDSSTDTQYFGPGTRLTVL.

The rearrangement links TRBV5-1 to TRBJ2-2; D might be TRBD2 (6 bases). Germline V gene lookup returns CDR1 SGHRS and CDR2 YFSETQ. The V end was cut by 2 bases, the J end by 4 bases, with 15 bases between. The CDR3 extends over 16 amino acids. This CDR3 is CASSFFTGSRTGELFF. The CDR3 DNA follows: TGCGCCAGCAGCTTTTTTACCGGGAGCCGCACCGGGGAGCTGTTTTTT. The full variable domain, with the rest looked up from reference TRBV5-1 and TRBJ2-2, is KAGVTQTPRYLIKTRGQQVTLSCSPISGHRSVSWYQQTPGQGLQFLFEYFSETQRNKGNFPGRFSGRQFSNSRSEMNVSTLELGDSALYLCASSFFTGSRTGELFFGEGSRLTVL.

This chain links TRBV12-3 or TRBV12-4 with TRBJ2-3; D gene uncertain. V lost 2 bases and J lost 6, with 15 bases in between. The CDR3 has 15 amino acids. CDR3 sequence: CASSLMVLKRDTQYF. CDR3 nucleotide sequence: TGTGCCAGCAGTTTAATGGTCTTAAAGAGGGATACGCAGTATTTT.

This clonotype was observed many times. The rearrangement joins TRBV4-3 to TRBJ2-7; TRBD1 might be the D (5 bases). Germline CDR1 LGHNA, CDR2 YSLEER. The germline V and J ends were trimmed by 0 bases and 6 bases, with 6 bases remaining between them. The CDR3 sequence is 12 residues long. The CDR3 reads CASSQERGEQYF. CDR3 coding DNA: TGCGCCAGCAGCCAAGAAAGGGGCGAGCAGTACTTC.

This clonotype turned up a few times. The genes are TRBV12-3 or TRBV12-4 and TRBJ1-5, with D tentatively TRBD1 (5 bases). The V end lost 1 base, the J end lost 1 base, and 8 bases lay between the germline ends. The CDR3 consists of 15 residues. As DNA, the CDR3 is TGTGCCAGCAGTTTAGGCGAGGGGAGCAATCAGCCCCAGCATTTT. This encodes CASSLGEGSNQPQHF.